The 2 T cell receptor beta chains below all came from one sample that was sequenced in a study of blood T cells in healthy people across ages. A J-beta primer mix and a sample-barcoded 5' primer were used in a second PCR of roughly 6 to 11 cycles. One entry per CDR3 protein, called by TCRdb with MiXCR from the 5' RACE reads. The sample shows fewer than 2,000,000 distinct CDR3 sequences, about two fifths of them seen only once. Material: blood. The receptor source for this set is a human donor in good health.

This clonotype was seen a single time. The J gene is TRBJ2-7, the V gene TRBV12-3 or TRBV12-4; unclear D gene. The CDR3 spans 15 residues. The V gene lost 10 bases and the J gene lost 4 bases, with 23 bases spanning the gap. As DNA, the CDR3 is TGTGCCATCGCATCGAGAGAGGACGGATTATACGAGCAGTACTTC. This gives the protein CAIASREDGLYEQYF.

The CDR3 reads CASSPLGAAGTEQFF. CDR3 in DNA: TGTGCCAGCAGCCCCCTAGGGGCGGCGGGGACTGAGCAGTTCTTC. This sequence joins TRBV12-3 or TRBV12-4 and TRBJ2-1, with D possibly TRBD2 on 6 matching bases. V gave up 6 bases and J gave up 9 bases, with 21 bases separating them. The CDR3 consists of 15 residues.